The source of this TCR beta chain is a study of blood T cell repertoires in COVID-19. About the research overall: Acute and convalescent COVID-19 samples came from the United States, Italy and Spain.

The V and J ends lost 7 bases and 7 bases respectively, with 12 bases between them. The CDR3 runs to 13 residues. Germline V gene data show CDR1 as SGHRS and CDR2 as YFSETQ. Patients at the Seattle site were enrolled during active infection and followed longitudinally. As originally analysed: Amplification of reference gene primers provided the estimated nucleated cell counts. Sequencing was performed with immunoSEQ multiplex PCR; in TCRdb, only in-frame clones are kept and a portion is missing. The D gene and trimming were derived from the DNA, and the V and J assignments and clone size from that table. Counted here are about 160,000 clones, about 85% occurring once; the ten biggest clones make up roughly 5%.

The source material was peripheral blood. This clonotype was sampled from a woman aged 45-59 years with COVID-19, enrolled during active disease. The chain carries TRBV5-1 and TRBJ1-6; D gene ambiguous. This chain's CDR3 is CASSVNTNSPLHF. Written as DNA, the CDR3 is TGCGCCAGCTCAGTCAACACAAATTCACCCCTCCACTTT.